The 26 T cell receptor beta chains below come from one sample, sequenced in a study of OX40 agonist ivuxolimab in advanced cancers. Clones were sequenced by immunoSEQ multiplex PCR, and TCRdb holds only the in-frame ones, with some missing. The sample lists 57,000 or so clones, roughly nine tenths seen once, with 14% in the top ten. The sample consisted of CD4+ or CD8+ T cells sorted from blood, taken in a trial of the OX40 agonist ivuxolimab. The receptors here all came from an adult with an advanced solid tumor such as melanoma, head and neck, liver or kidney cancer.

V is TRBV19 and J is TRBJ2-3, with TRBD2 as a possible D gene (5 bases). The CDR3 extends over 16 amino acids. CDR1 LNHDA and CDR2 SQIVND come from the germline V gene (reference sequence). V shed 3 bases and J shed 1 base, with 14 bases lying between them. CDR3 DNA: TGTGCCAGTAGTATCGGAAACGGGATGGGCACAGATACGCAGTATTTT. It encodes CASSIGNGMGTDTQYF.

The rearrangement uses TRBV5-1 and TRBJ2-5, with 9 bases matching TRBD1. This CDR3 contains 13 residues. V was pared by 4 bases and J by 5 bases, with 3 bases of the junction left unmatched. CDR1 SGHRS and CDR2 YFSETQ come from the germline V gene. CDR3 residues: CASSRDRAETQYF. The CDR3 DNA reads TGCGCCAGCAGCCGGGACAGGGCGGAGACCCAGTACTTC. Based on the CDR3 plus reference TRBV5-1 and TRBJ2-5, the full variable domain is KAGVTQTPRYLIKTRGQQVTLSCSPISGHRSVSWYQQTPGQGLQFLFEYFSETQRNKGNFPGRFSGRQFSNSRSEMNVSTLELGDSALYLCASSRDRAETQYFGPGTRLLVL.

This chain uses TRBV5-4 with TRBJ1-1, with TRBD1 identical over 7 bases. With 0 bases clipped from V and 4 bases from J, the junction kept 3 bases outside the gene matches. The CDR3 contains 14 residues. The germline CDR1 and CDR2 sequences are SGHNT and YYREEE (reference sequence). Here the CDR3 reads CASSLGDRFTEAFF. Written as DNA, the CDR3 is TGTGCCAGCAGCTTGGGGGACAGATTCACTGAAGCTTTCTTT.

The chain combines TRBV11-3 with TRBJ2-2; TRBD1 is a possible D gene (5 bases). V was shortened by 3 bases and J by 1 base, with 6 bases between the two germline ends. Per germline, CDR1 SGHNT and CDR2 YENEEA. The length of the CDR3 is 14 residues. CDR3 DNA sequence: TGTGCCAGCAGCTTCGGACAGAACACCGGGGAGCTGTTTTTT. Amino acids: CASSFGQNTGELFF.

V gene TRBV7-2 combines with J gene TRBJ2-1; 13 bases are a match to TRBD2. Losses at the gene ends were 3 bases for V and 7 bases for J; bases not matched to a gene: 9. The CDR3 loop spans 17 amino acids. Germline CDR1 SGHTA, CDR2 FQGNSA. CDR3 in DNA: TGTGCCAGCAGCTTCGCCCCCACGACTAGCGGGAGGAATGAGCAGTTCTTC. As protein: CASSFAPTTSGRNEQFF.

V usage is TRBV7-8 and J usage is TRBJ2-7; D is unresolved. Trimming left V 7 bases short and J 7 bases short, with 14 bases between. CDR1 and CDR2 (germline): SGHVS, FQNEAQ. CDR3 size: 12 residues. Written as DNA, the CDR3 is TGTGCCAGCACCCTGCAGGAAGGGGAGCAGTACTTC. This translates into CASTLQEGEQYF.

The chain is built from TRBV11-2 and TRBJ2-7, with no clear D. CDR1 and CDR2 from the germline V gene are SGHAT and FQNNGV. There are 11 residues in the CDR3. V was trimmed by 6 bases and J by 4 bases, leaving 7 bases between them. The CDR3 region is CASRRWYEQYF. Written as DNA, the CDR3 is TGTGCCAGCAGGCGGTGGTACGAGCAGTACTTC.

The chain joins TRBV4-2 to TRBJ2-2, with 7 bases lining up with TRBD2. Per the germline V gene, CDR1 is LGHNA and CDR2 is YNFKEQ. The V gene end was trimmed by 7 bases and the J gene end by 2 bases; junction bases not matched to a gene: 7. The CDR3 is 15 amino acids. DNA of the CDR3: TGTGCCAGCACCCCTGCGGGAGTTAACACCGGGGAGCTGTTTTTT. Translated, it gives CASTPAGVNTGELFF.

The V call is TRBV19, the J call TRBJ1-5, with a weak D call TRBD1 (6 bases). Germline CDR1 is LNHDA and CDR2 is SQIVND (reference sequence). V was shortened by 6 bases and J by 4 bases, with 19 bases between the two germline ends. The CDR3 has 16 amino acids. CDR3: CASRYETGVRNQPQHF. In DNA form, the CDR3 reads TGTGCCAGTAGATATGAGACAGGCGTCAGAAATCAGCCCCAGCATTTT.

This chain uses TRBV25-1 with TRBJ2-3, with D uncertain. Trimming cost V 8 bases and J 5 bases, with 8 bases left between them. CDR1 MGHDK and CDR2 SYGVNS come from the germline V gene. The CDR3 spans 11 residues. CDR3 amino acids: CASATKDTQYF. The CDR3 DNA reads as TGTGCCAGCGCTACGAAAGATACGCAGTATTTT.

V and J are TRBV23-1 and TRBJ2-7; D remains ambiguous. TRBV23-1 is designated an ORF whose function remains uncertain. Between the trimmed V and J ends, which lost 5 bases and 4 bases, there was a span of 12 bases. This CDR3 is 13 amino acids long. CDR3 sequence: CASSSLEPYEQYF. In nucleotides, the CDR3 is TGCGCCAGCAGTAGCCTTGAACCGTACGAGCAGTACTTC.

This chain joins TRBV5-1 and TRBJ2-1; 12 nucleotides align to TRBD2. The V gene's germline CDR1 is SGHRS and CDR2 YFSETQ. Trimming cost V 1 base and J 8 bases; bases outside gene matches: 10. This CDR3 is 17 amino acids long. CDR3 sequence (DNA): TGCGCCAGCAGCTTGTTAGTACCGGGACTAGCGGGTTATGAGCAGTTCTTC. Translating gives CASSLLVPGLAGYEQFF.

This chain connects TRBV27 to TRBJ2-5; D is unresolved. V was clipped by 1 base and J by 2 bases, with 11 bases between them. This CDR3 is built from 15 residues. Germline V gene data show CDR1 as MNHEY and CDR2 as SMNVEV (reference sequence). CDR3 region: CASSLLDGTQETQYF. Written as DNA, the CDR3 is TGTGCCAGCAGTTTATTGGACGGTACACAAGAGACCCAGTACTTC.

The table lists this clone with a count of one. V is TRBV4-3 and J is TRBJ2-3; D remains unclear. The CDR3 contains 14 residues. V was cut by 3 bases and J by 2 bases, with 9 bases left in between. Germline V CDR1 and CDR2: LGHNA, YSLEER. CDR3 sequence: CASSHSESTDTQYF. CDR3 coding DNA: TGCGCCAGCAGCCATTCCGAGTCCACAGATACGCAGTATTTT.

The CDR3 reads CASSLNPAGVGEQYF. The CDR3 DNA is TGTGCCAGCAGCTTAAATCCAGCGGGAGTAGGGGAGCAGTACTTC. The rearrangement links TRBV7-3 to TRBJ2-7, with 8 nucleotides matching TRBD2. The CDR3 spans 15 residues. The V and J ends lost 1 base and 7 bases, in that order; junction bases with no gene match: 9. CDR1 is SGHTA and CDR2 is FQGTGA in the germline V gene.

The chain joins TRBV28 to TRBJ1-4, with TRBD1 as a possible D gene (5 bases). V shed 5 bases and J shed 10 bases, with 14 bases lying between them. CDR1 and CDR2 (germline): MDHEN, SYDVKM. The CDR3 spans 13 residues. The CDR3 here is CASSPGRTRKLFF. Written as DNA, the CDR3 is TGTGCCAGCAGTCCGGGACGGACGAGAAAACTGTTTTTT.

V usage is TRBV7-9 and J usage is TRBJ1-5; 12 nucleotides match TRBD1. CDR3 size: 16 residues. The junction had 7 bases not matched to a gene; V was cut back by 4 bases and J by 6 bases. CDR1 and CDR2 from the germline V gene are SEHNR and FQNEAQ (reference sequence). The DNA for the CDR3 is TGTGCCAGCAGCTATTCCGGGACAGGGGGCATTCAGCCCCAGCATTTT. As protein: CASSYSGTGGIQPQHF. The variable domain in full, completed from reference TRBV7-9 and TRBJ1-5, reads DTGVSQNPRHKITKRGQNVTFRCDPISEHNRLYWYRQTLGQGPEFLTYFQNEAQLEKSRLLSDRFSAERPKGSFSTLEIQRTEQGDSAMYLCASSYSGTGGIQPQHFGDGTRLSIL.

On this clone itself: The same CDR3 also results from other DNA sequences found in this sample. The chain links TRBV20-1 to TRBJ2-5; D is unresolved. CDR3 length: 11 amino acids. The V and J ends lost 3 bases and 5 bases respectively, with 7 bases between them. Looked up from germline, CDR1 is DFQATT and CDR2 is SNEGSKA (reference sequence). The chain's CDR3 is CSASPEETQYF. CDR3 coding DNA: TGCAGTGCTAGCCCCGAGGAGACCCAGTACTTC.

The table lists this clone with a few counts. The chain joins TRBV4-1 to TRBJ2-1; D is unresolved. This CDR3 is built from 15 residues. Trimming took off 0 bases at V and 7 bases at J, with 13 bases between the two ends. In germline, CDR1 is MGHRA, CDR2 YSYEKL. The CDR3 DNA reads TGCGCCAGCAGCCAAGATTACGGTAAGGTGAATGAGCAGTTCTTC. Translated: CASSQDYGKVNEQFF.

About this clone itself: Other DNA sequences within the sample encode an identical CDR3. The chain combines TRBV7-2 with TRBJ2-5; D uncertain. The CDR3 has 11 residues. Trimming removed 4 bases at V and 5 bases at J, with 5 bases between. Germline V gene sequence: CDR1 SGHTA, CDR2 FQGNSA. CDR3 region: CASSSRETQYF. The CDR3 nucleotides are TGTGCCAGCAGCTCTCGGGAGACCCAGTACTTC.

The chain couples TRBV6-1 to TRBJ1-1; a weak D match, TRBD1 (6 bases). In germline, CDR1 is MNHNS, CDR2 SASEGT. The CDR3 extends over 14 amino acids. V shed 5 bases and J shed 2 bases, with 12 bases lying between them. The CDR3 reads CASSIRGGNTEAFF. CDR3 DNA sequence: TGTGCCAGCAGTATAAGAGGGGGTAACACTGAAGCTTTCTTT.

The chain links TRBV25-1 to TRBJ2-6, with D maybe TRBD1 (6 bases). Trimming removed 9 bases at V and 2 bases at J, with 11 bases between. The CDR3 extends over 14 amino acids. Germline assignment: CDR1 MGHDK and CDR2 SYGVNS. CDR3 sequence reads: CASQGTAGANVLTF. CDR3 DNA: TGTGCCAGTCAGGGGACGGCTGGGGCCAACGTCCTGACTTTC.

This chain links TRBV11-1 with TRBJ2-7, with TRBD1 matching 7 bases. The CDR3 has 13 amino acids. V lost 5 bases to trimming and J lost 4 bases; unmatched junction nucleotides: 5. The V gene's germline CDR1 is SGHAT and CDR2 FQDESV (reference sequence). The CDR3 region is CASSRDREYEQYF. The CDR3 DNA reads TGTGCCAGCAGCCGAGACAGGGAGTACGAGCAGTACTTC.

The chain is built from TRBV9 and TRBJ2-1, with no clear D. Between the trimmed V and J ends, which lost 9 bases and 7 bases, there was a span of 11 bases. The CDR3 is made up of 11 amino acids. The V gene's germline CDR1 is SGDLS and CDR2 YYNGEE. CDR3 residues: CATIILNEQFF. In nucleotides, the CDR3 is TGTGCCACCATAATCCTTAATGAGCAGTTCTTC.

This chain links TRBV7-3 with TRBJ2-1, with D unresolved. Per germline, CDR1 SGHTA and CDR2 FQGTGA. V lost 4 bases and J lost 0, with 7 bases in between. CDR3 length: 14 residues. This CDR3 is CASSSQASYNEQFF. CDR3 DNA sequence: TGTGCCAGCAGCTCCCAAGCCTCCTACAATGAGCAGTTCTTC.

This chain uses TRBV28 with TRBJ2-1; either TRBD1 or TRBD2 may supply D (5 bases each). Germline CDR1 reads MDHEN; CDR2 reads SYDVKM. V was pared by 4 bases and J by 0 bases, with 10 bases between. The CDR3 has 15 amino acids. For the CDR3, the DNA is TGTGCCAGCAGTTCCCCTGGGGGCTCCTACAATGAGCAGTTCTTC. It is translated as CASSSPGGSYNEQFF.